This T cell receptor (beta chain) was observed in a study of T cell responses to AZD1222 COVID-19 vaccine. The protocol was immunoSEQ multiplex PCR, while the TCRdb copy is restricted to in-frame clones and leaves out a portion. The data contain some 110,000 clones, roughly 88% of them singletons. A single count supports this clone. Trimming at V came to 5 bases and at J to 5 bases, leaving 10 bases not matched to a gene. This CDR3 is 15 amino acids long. Germline CDR1 and CDR2: SNHLY and FYNNEI. This sequence joins TRBV2 and TRBJ1-1, with 8 positions matching TRBD1. The sample was peripheral blood, taken on day 0 of AZD1222 vaccination. This receptor was identified in an adult in good health. The CDR3 here is CASSSRTGPRTEAFF. The CDR3, as DNA: TGTGCCAGCAGTTCTAGGACAGGGCCTAGAACTGAAGCTTTCTTT.